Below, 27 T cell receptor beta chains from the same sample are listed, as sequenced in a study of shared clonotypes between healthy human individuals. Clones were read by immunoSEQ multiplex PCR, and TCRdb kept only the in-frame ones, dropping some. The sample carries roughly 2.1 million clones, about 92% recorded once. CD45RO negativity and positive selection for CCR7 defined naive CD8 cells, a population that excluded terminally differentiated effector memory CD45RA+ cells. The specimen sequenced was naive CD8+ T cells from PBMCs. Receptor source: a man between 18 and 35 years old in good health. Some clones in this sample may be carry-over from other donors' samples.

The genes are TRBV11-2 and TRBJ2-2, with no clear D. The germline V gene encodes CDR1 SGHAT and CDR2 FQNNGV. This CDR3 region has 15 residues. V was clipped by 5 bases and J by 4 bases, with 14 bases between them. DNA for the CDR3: TGTGCCAGCAGCCCGGGCCAGACGGGCACCGGGGAGCTGTTTTTT. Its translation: CASSPGQTGTGELFF.

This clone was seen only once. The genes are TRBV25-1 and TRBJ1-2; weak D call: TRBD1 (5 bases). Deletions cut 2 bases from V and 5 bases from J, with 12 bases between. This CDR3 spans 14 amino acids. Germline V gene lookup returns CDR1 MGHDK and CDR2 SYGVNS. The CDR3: CASSEETVFYGYTF. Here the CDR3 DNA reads TGTGCCAGCAGTGAAGAGACAGTATTTTATGGCTACACCTTC.

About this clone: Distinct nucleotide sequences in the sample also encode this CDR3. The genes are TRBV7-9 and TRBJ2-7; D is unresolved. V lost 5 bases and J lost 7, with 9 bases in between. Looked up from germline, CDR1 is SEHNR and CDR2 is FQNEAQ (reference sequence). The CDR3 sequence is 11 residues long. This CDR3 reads CASSLSGEQYF. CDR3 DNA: TGTGCCAGCAGCCTATCTGGGGAGCAGTACTTC.

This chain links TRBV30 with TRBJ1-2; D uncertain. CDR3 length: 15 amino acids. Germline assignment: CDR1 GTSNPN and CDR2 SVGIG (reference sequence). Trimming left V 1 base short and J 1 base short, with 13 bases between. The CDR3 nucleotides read TGTGCCTGGAGTGCCCCCCCGGCTGGTAACTATGGCTACACCTTC. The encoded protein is CAWSAPPAGNYGYTF. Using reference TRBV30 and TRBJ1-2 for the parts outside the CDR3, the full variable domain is SQTIHQWPATLVQPVGSPLSLECTVEGTSNPNLYWYRQAAGRGLQLLFYSVGIGQISSEVPQNLSASRPQDRQFILSSKKLLLSDSGFYLCAWSAPPAGNYGYTFGSGTRLTVV.

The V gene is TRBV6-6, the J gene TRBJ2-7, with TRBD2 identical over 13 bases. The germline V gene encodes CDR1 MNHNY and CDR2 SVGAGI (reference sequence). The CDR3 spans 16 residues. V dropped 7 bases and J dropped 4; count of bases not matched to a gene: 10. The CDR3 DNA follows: TGTGCCAGCATCAGATCCGGGACTAGCGGGAAATACGAGCAGTACTTC. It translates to CASIRSGTSGKYEQYF.

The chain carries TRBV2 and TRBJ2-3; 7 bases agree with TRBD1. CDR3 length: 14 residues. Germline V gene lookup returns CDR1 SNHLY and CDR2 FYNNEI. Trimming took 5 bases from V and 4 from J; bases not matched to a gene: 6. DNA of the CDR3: TGTGCCAGCAGTACAGGGGATAGTTCAGATACGCAGTATTTT. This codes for CASSTGDSSDTQYF.

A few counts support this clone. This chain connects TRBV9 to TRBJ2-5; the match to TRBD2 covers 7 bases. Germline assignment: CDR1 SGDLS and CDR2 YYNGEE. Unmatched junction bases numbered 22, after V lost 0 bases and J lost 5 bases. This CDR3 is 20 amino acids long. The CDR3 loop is CASSVDGTMGSVPRRETQYF. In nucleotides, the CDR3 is TGTGCCAGCAGCGTAGACGGGACTATGGGATCCGTACCGAGAAGGGAGACCCAGTACTTC.

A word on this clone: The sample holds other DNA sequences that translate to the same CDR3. DNA of the CDR3: TGTGCCAGCAGCCCTCGGGGGGCAGGAGAGACCCAGTACTTC. The encoded protein is CASSPRGAGETQYF. V gene TRBV7-3 combines with J gene TRBJ2-5; D is perhaps TRBD2 (7 bases). Trimming pared 5 bases from V and 4 bases from J, leaving 14 bases between. CDR3 length: 14 residues. Per germline, CDR1 SGHTA and CDR2 FQGTGA.

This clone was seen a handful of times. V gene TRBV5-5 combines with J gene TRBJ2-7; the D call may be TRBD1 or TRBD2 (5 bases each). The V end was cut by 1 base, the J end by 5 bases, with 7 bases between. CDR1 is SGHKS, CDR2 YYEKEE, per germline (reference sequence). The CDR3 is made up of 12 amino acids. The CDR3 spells CASSLWDHEQYF. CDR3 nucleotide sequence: TGTGCCAGCAGCTTGTGGGACCACGAGCAGTACTTC.

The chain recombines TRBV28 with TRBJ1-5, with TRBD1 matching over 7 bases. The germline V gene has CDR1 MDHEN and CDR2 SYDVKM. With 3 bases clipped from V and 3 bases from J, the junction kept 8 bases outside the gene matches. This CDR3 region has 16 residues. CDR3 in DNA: TGTGCCAGCAGTTTTAGGGCCAGGGGGGCCAATCAGCCCCAGCATTTT. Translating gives CASSFRARGANQPQHF.

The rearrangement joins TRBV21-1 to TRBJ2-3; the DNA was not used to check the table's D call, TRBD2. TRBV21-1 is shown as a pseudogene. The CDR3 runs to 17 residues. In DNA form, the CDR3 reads TGTGCCAGCAGCCCGGGGGGCCATCGGTGGGTTACAGATACGCAGTATTTT. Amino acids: CASSPGGHRWVTDTQYF.

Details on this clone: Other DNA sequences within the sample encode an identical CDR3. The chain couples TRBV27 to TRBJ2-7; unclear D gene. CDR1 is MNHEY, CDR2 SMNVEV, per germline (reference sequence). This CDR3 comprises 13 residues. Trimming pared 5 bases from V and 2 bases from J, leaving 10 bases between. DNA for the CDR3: TGTGCCAGCAGTCTCCGAGGAGCCTACGAGCAGTACTTC. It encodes CASSLRGAYEQYF.

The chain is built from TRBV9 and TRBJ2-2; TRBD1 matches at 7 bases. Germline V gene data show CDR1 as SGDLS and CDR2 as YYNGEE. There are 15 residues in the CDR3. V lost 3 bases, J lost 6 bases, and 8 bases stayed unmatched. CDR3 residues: CASSGDRAQAGELFF. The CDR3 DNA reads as TGTGCCAGCAGCGGAGACAGGGCCCAGGCCGGGGAGCTGTTTTTT.

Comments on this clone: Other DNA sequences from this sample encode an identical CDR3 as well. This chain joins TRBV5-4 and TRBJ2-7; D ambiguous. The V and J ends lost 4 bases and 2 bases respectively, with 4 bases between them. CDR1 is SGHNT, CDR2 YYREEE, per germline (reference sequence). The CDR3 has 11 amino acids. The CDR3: CASSTTYEQYF. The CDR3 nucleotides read TGTGCCAGCAGCACGACCTACGAGCAGTACTTC.

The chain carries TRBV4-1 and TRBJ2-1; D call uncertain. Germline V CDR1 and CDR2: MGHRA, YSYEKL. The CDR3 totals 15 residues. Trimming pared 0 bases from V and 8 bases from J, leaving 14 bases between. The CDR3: CASSQEHARADEQFF. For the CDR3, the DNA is TGCGCCAGCAGCCAAGAACACGCACGGGCCGATGAGCAGTTCTTC.

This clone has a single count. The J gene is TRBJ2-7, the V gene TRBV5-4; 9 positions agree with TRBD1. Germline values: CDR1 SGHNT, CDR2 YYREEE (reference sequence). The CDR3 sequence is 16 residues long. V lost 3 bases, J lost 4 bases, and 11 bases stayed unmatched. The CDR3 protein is CASSSPAGTGYYEQYF. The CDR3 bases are TGTGCCAGCAGCTCACCAGCCGGGACAGGGTATTACGAGCAGTACTTC. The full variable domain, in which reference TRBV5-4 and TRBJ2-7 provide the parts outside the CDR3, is ETGVTQSPTHLIKTRGQQVTLRCSSQSGHNTVSWYQQALGQGPQFIFQYYREEENGRGNFPPRFSGLQFPNYSSELNVNALELDDSALYLCASSSPAGTGYYEQYFGPGTRLTVT.

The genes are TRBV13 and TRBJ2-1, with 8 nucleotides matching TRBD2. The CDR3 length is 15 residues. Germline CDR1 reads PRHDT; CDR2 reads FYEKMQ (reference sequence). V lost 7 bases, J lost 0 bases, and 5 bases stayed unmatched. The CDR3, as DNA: TGTGCCAGCACCTCCGGGACTAGCTCCTACAATGAGCAGTTCTTC. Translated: CASTSGTSSYNEQFF.

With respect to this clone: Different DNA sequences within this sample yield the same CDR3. The chain's CDR3 is CASSLTATYEQYF. CDR3 in DNA: TGTGCCAGCAGTTTAACAGCCACCTACGAGCAGTACTTC. The chain joins TRBV27 to TRBJ2-7; D remains unclear. CDR3 size: 13 residues. V was cut by 2 bases and J by 2 bases, with 7 bases left in between. Germline V lookup: CDR1 MNHEY, CDR2 SMNVEV (reference sequence).

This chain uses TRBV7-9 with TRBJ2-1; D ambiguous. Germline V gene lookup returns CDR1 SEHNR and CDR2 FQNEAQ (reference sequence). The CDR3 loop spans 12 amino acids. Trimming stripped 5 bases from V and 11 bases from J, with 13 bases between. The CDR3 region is CASSPRTKQQFF. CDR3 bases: TGTGCCAGCAGCCCCCGGACGAAACAGCAGTTCTTC.

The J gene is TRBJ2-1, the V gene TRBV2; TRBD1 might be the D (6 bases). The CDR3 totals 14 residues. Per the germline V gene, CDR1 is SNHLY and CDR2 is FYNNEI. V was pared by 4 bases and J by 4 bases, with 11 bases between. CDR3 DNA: TGTGCCAGCAGTGCTCGGACAGATTACAATGAGCAGTTCTTC. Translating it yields CASSARTDYNEQFF.

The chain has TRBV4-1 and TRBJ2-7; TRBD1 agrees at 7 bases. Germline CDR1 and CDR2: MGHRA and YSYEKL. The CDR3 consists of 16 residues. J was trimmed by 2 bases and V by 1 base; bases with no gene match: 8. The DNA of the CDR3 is TGCGCCAGCAGCCAAGGGGGGACAGTTCTCACCTACGAGCAGTACTTC. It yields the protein CASSQGGTVLTYEQYF.

CDR3 sequence reads: CASSLIRGPDTEAFF. The CDR3 nucleotides are TGTGCCAGCAGCTTAATCAGGGGGCCGGACACTGAAGCTTTCTTT. The V call is TRBV11-1, the J call TRBJ1-1; 8 bases are shared with TRBD1. This CDR3 region has 15 residues. CDR1 and CDR2 (germline): SGHAT, FQDESV (reference sequence). Germline trimming cut 2 bases from V and 3 bases from J; bases unmatched to any gene: 5. The variable domain in full, with the rest retrieved from reference TRBV11-1 and TRBJ1-1, is EAEVAQSPRYKITEKSQAVAFWCDPISGHATLYWYRQILGQGPELLVQFQDESVVDDSQLPKDRFSAERLKGVDSTLKIQPAELGDSAMYLCASSLIRGPDTEAFFGQGTRLTVV.

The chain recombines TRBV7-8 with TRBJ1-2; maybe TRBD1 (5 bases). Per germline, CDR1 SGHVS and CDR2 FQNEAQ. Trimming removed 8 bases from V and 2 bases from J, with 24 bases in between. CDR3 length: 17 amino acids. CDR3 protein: CASSRGFAGGMNYGYTF. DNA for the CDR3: TGTGCCAGCTCTAGGGGATTTGCGGGAGGAATGAACTATGGCTACACCTTC.

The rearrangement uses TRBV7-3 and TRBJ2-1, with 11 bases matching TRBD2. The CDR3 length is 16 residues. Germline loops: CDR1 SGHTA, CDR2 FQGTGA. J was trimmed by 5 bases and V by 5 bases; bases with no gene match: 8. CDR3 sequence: CASSRGGLAENNEQFF. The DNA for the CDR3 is TGTGCCAGCAGCAGGGGGGGACTAGCGGAGAACAATGAGCAGTTCTTC.

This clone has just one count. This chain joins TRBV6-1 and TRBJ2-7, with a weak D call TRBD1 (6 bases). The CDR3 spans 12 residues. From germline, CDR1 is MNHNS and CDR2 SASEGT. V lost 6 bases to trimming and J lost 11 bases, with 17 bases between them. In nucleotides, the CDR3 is TGTGCCAGCAGCCCCCTACAGGGCCTTGAGTACTTC. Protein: CASSPLQGLEYF.

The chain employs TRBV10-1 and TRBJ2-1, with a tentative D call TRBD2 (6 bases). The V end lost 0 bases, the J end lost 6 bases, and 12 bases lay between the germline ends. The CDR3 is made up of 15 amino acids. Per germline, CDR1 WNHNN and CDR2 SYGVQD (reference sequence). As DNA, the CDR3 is TGCGCCAGCAGTGAGTCGTGGAGGGCCCCCAATGAGCAGTTCTTC. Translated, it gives CASSESWRAPNEQFF.

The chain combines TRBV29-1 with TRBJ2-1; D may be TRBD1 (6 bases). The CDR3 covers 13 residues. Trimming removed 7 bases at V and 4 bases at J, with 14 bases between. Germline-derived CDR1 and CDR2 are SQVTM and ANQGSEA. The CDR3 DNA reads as TGCAGCGGACGGGACATCCTTTACAATGAGCAGTTCTTC. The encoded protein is CSGRDILYNEQFF.